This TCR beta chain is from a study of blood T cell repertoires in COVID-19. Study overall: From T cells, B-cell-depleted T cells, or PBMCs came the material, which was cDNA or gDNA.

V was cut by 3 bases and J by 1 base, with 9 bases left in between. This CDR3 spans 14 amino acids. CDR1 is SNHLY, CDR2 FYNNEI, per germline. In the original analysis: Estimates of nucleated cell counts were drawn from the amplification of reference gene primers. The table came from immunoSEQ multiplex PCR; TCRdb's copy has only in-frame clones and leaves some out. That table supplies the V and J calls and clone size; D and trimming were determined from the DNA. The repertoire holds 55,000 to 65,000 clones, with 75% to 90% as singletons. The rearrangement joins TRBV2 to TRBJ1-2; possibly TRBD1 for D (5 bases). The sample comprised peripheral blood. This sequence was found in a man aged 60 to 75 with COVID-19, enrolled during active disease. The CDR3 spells CASSDGQGNYGYTF. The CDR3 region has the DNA TGTGCCAGCAGTGACGGCCAGGGTAACTATGGCTACACCTTC.